The rows below give T cell receptor beta chains drawn from one sample of a study of blood T cell repertoires in COVID-19. Repertoires were generated with immunoSEQ multiplex PCR, while TCRdb's copy carries only in-frame clones and drops some. The sample has approximately 390,000 clones, around 87% seen once; the top ten hold about 2.1%. Sequenced: peripheral blood. These receptors were collected from a woman aged 55-75 years with COVID-19, enrolled during active disease. The CDR3 runs from the conserved cysteine through the conserved F or W. D genes are given only for firm matches. Clone size is stated in some rows and not others, as once, few, many or a class when expanded.

V	J	D	size	CDR3	DNA
TRBV4-1	TRBJ1-3	-	once	CASSPREAANSGNTIYF	TGCGCCAGCAGCCCCAGGGAGGCCGCCAACTCTGGAAACACCATATATTTT
TRBV14	TRBJ1-6	-	-	CASSPPRDNSPLHF	TGTGCCAGCAGCCCCCCACGGGATAATTCACCCCTCCACTTT
TRBV19	TRBJ1-1	-	-	CASSLRSYTEAFF	TGTGCCAGTAGTCTTCGGTCCTACACTGAAGCTTTCTTT
TRBV28	TRBJ1-1	-	-	CASSLDNGGPEAFF	TGTGCCAGCAGTTTAGATAACGGGGGGCCTGAAGCTTTCTTT
TRBV27	TRBJ1-2	TRBD1	-	CASSLNRDRGTYTF	TGTGCCAGCAGTCTCAACCGGGACAGGGGCACATACACCTTC
TRBV10-3	TRBJ1-3	TRBD1	once	CAISLGTGNSGNTIYF	TGTGCCATCAGCTTGGGGACAGGGAACTCTGGAAACACCATATATTTT
TRBV2	TRBJ1-5	TRBD1	-	CASRRDRDQPQHF	TGTGCCAGCAGACGGGACAGGGATCAGCCCCAGCATTTT
TRBV9	TRBJ2-3	TRBD2	once	CASSPGTSGLNTQYF	TGTGCCAGCAGCCCCGGGACTAGCGGCCTTAATACGCAGTATTTT
TRBV14	TRBJ2-7	TRBD1	-	CASSRQGYEQYF	TGTGCCAGCAGCCGACAGGGGTACGAGCAGTACTTC
TRBV7-8	TRBJ2-3	-	-	CASSFRGLGTDTQYF	TGTGCCAGCAGCTTTCGCGGATTGGGCACAGATACGCAGTATTTT
TRBV18	TRBJ1-6	TRBD1	-	CASSSGTGTSPLHF	TGTGCCAGCTCCTCCGGGACAGGCACTTCACCCCTCCACTTT
TRBV12-3/TRBV12-4	TRBJ1-1	TRBD1	-	CASRSQGAAEAFF	TGTGCCAGCAGATCGCAGGGGGCCGCTGAAGCTTTCTTT
TRBV4-1	TRBJ2-5	-	-	CASSQVPRHWTQYF	TGCGCCAGCAGCCAAGTGCCGAGACACTGGACCCAGTACTTC
TRBV18	TRBJ1-5	-	few	CASSPGGVRNQPQHF	TGTGCCAGCTCACCGGGAGGGGTCCGCAATCAGCCCCAGCATTTT
TRBV19	TRBJ1-3	TRBD1	-	CASFTGDSGNTIYF	TGTGCCAGCTTCACAGGGGACTCTGGAAACACCATATATTTT
TRBV5-1	TRBJ2-7	TRBD1	-	CASSLERTGGYEQYF	TGCGCCAGCAGCTTGGAAAGGACAGGGGGCTACGAGCAGTACTTC
TRBV6-5	TRBJ2-4	-	-	CASSYSSWAEGQYF	TGTGCCAGCAGTTACTCGTCTTGGGCGGAGGGTCAGTACTTC
TRBV18	TRBJ1-2	-	-	CASSSGNYGYTF	TGTGCCAGCTCTTCCGGGAACTATGGCTACACCTTC
TRBV14	TRBJ2-5	TRBD2	-	CASSQFSGGPWQTQYF	TGTGCCAGCAGCCAATTTAGCGGGGGGCCATGGCAGACCCAGTACTTC
TRBV6-5	TRBJ1-1	-	-	CASTPDSFNTEAFF	TGTGCCAGCACTCCAGACAGCTTTAACACTGAAGCTTTCTTT
TRBV2	TRBJ2-3	TRBD2	-	CASSGNWGGKKTDTQYF	TGTGCCAGCAGTGGAAATTGGGGGGGAAAAAAAACAGATACGCAGTATTTT
TRBV4-2	TRBJ1-4	-	-	CASSLNPGEKLFF	TGTGCCAGCAGCCTAAACCCGGGAGAAAAACTGTTTTTT